Listed below are T cell receptor beta chains from one sample, sequenced in a study of cytomegalovirus exposure and HLA in healthy donors. TCRdb's copy holds only in-frame clones and misses some; the assay was immunoSEQ multiplex PCR. The sample has nearly 110,000 clones, approximately 74% seen once; the top ten hold roughly 15%. The sequencing sample was made of PBMCs. Source of these receptors: a woman in her thirties or forties in good health and CMV-seropositive. The CDR3 runs from the conserved cysteine through the conserved F or W. The order of the fields is V gene, J gene, D gene, clone size, CDR3 DNA, CDR3 protein. A D gene is named only where the DNA matches it firmly. The size field is filled for only some rows; it gives once, few, many or a size class.

v_gene: TRBV18
j_gene: TRBJ2-3
d_gene: TRBD1
abundance: few
CDR3nt: TGTGCCAGCTCCCCACAGGGGATTAGCACAGATACGCAGTATTTT
CDR3aa: CASSPQGISTDTQYF

v_gene: TRBV5-1
j_gene: TRBJ2-6
d_gene: TRBD1
abundance: .
CDR3nt: TGCGCCAGCAGCTTGGGGACAGGGGCCGGGGCCAACGTCCTGACTTTC
CDR3aa: CASSLGTGAGANVLTF

v_gene: TRBV25-1
j_gene: TRBJ1-1
d_gene: .
abundance: .
CDR3nt: TGTGCCAGCAGTGGGGGTCGAGAGGGAAGGAACACTGAAGCTTTCTTT
CDR3aa: CASSGGREGRNTEAFF

v_gene: TRBV7-2
j_gene: TRBJ2-2
d_gene: .
abundance: .
CDR3nt: TGTGCCAGCAGCTACGGGGTCGTTACCGGGGAGCTGTTTTTT
CDR3aa: CASSYGVVTGELFF

v_gene: TRBV7-3
j_gene: TRBJ1-2
d_gene: TRBD1
abundance: .
CDR3nt: TGTGCCAGCAGCTTAAGGGACAGGGGGGATGGCTACACCTTC
CDR3aa: CASSLRDRGDGYTF

v_gene: TRBV11-2
j_gene: TRBJ1-3
d_gene: .
abundance: .
CDR3nt: TGTGCCAGCAGCTCCCACTCATCTGGAAACACCATATATTTT
CDR3aa: CASSSHSSGNTIYF

v_gene: TRBV6-5
j_gene: TRBJ2-7
d_gene: .
abundance: .
CDR3nt: TGTGCCAGCAGTTACACTAGCCCCAACTACGAGCAGTACTTC
CDR3aa: CASSYTSPNYEQYF

v_gene: TRBV10-3
j_gene: TRBJ2-7
d_gene: TRBD1
abundance: .
CDR3nt: TGTGCCATCAGTGCCAAGCCTGGACAGGGAAGCTACGAGCAGTACTTC
CDR3aa: CAISAKPGQGSYEQYF

v_gene: TRBV7-9
j_gene: TRBJ1-2
d_gene: TRBD1
abundance: .
CDR3nt: TGTGCCAGCAGCTTAGGCCAGGGGGCAGACACCTTC
CDR3aa: CASSLGQGADTF

v_gene: TRBV7-2
j_gene: TRBJ1-5
d_gene: TRBD1
abundance: .
CDR3nt: TGTGCCAGCGGGGGACAGATCAATCAGCCCCAGCATTTT
CDR3aa: CASGGQINQPQHF

v_gene: TRBV9
j_gene: TRBJ1-6
d_gene: .
abundance: .
CDR3nt: TGTGCCAGCAGATCAGGGACAACCAATTCACCCCTCCACTTT
CDR3aa: CASRSGTTNSPLHF

v_gene: TRBV19
j_gene: TRBJ1-6
d_gene: .
abundance: once
CDR3nt: TGTGCCAGTAGCGGCAGAGACAATAATTCACCCCTCCACTTT
CDR3aa: CASSGRDNNSPLHF

v_gene: TRBV5-4
j_gene: TRBJ1-2
d_gene: TRBD1
abundance: .
CDR3nt: TGTGCCAGCAGCCCTTACACCTCCGGGACAGGGGGTTATGGCTACACCTTC
CDR3aa: CASSPYTSGTGGYGYTF

v_gene: TRBV6-4
j_gene: TRBJ2-6
d_gene: TRBD1
abundance: .
CDR3nt: TGTGCCAGCAGTGCCACAGGGGGCTCTGGGGCCAACGTCCTGACTTTC
CDR3aa: CASSATGGSGANVLTF

v_gene: TRBV9
j_gene: TRBJ1-2
d_gene: TRBD1
abundance: .
CDR3nt: TGTGCCAGCAGCGCGGGACAGACTAACTATGGCTACACCTTC
CDR3aa: CASSAGQTNYGYTF

v_gene: TRBV6-1
j_gene: TRBJ2-3
d_gene: .
abundance: .
CDR3nt: TGTGCCAGCAGTGAGTCTTTCGATACGCAGTATTTT
CDR3aa: CASSESFDTQYF

v_gene: TRBV25-1
j_gene: TRBJ2-7
d_gene: .
abundance: .
CDR3nt: TGTGCCAGCATCAAACAGGGTTTCTACGAGCAGTACTTC
CDR3aa: CASIKQGFYEQYF

v_gene: TRBV7-8
j_gene: TRBJ1-1
d_gene: .
abundance: few
CDR3nt: TGTGCCAGCAGCTTGATAGAGAACACTGAAGCTTTCTTT
CDR3aa: CASSLIENTEAFF

v_gene: TRBV7-2
j_gene: TRBJ1-6
d_gene: .
abundance: .
CDR3nt: TGTGCCAGCACCGACAGGATCAGTAATTCACCCCTCCACTTT
CDR3aa: CASTDRISNSPLHF

v_gene: TRBV7-8
j_gene: TRBJ2-1
d_gene: TRBD1
abundance: .
CDR3nt: TGTGCCAGCAGCCGGGGTACCGGGACAGGCACCAATGAGCAGTTCTTC
CDR3aa: CASSRGTGTGTNEQFF

v_gene: TRBV9
j_gene: TRBJ2-7
d_gene: .
abundance: .
CDR3nt: TGTGCCAGCAGCTGGGGCCGAGAGTCCGAGCAGTACTTC
CDR3aa: CASSWGRESEQYF

v_gene: TRBV4-1
j_gene: TRBJ1-5
d_gene: TRBD1
abundance: .
CDR3nt: TGCGCCAGCAGCCTAGGACAGGGTGGGCAGCCCCAGCATTTT
CDR3aa: CASSLGQGGQPQHF

v_gene: TRBV30
j_gene: TRBJ2-2
d_gene: TRBD2
abundance: .
CDR3nt: TGTGCCTGGAGACCGGGGGGGGCTTCCGGGGAGCTGTTTTTT
CDR3aa: CAWRPGGASGELFF

v_gene: TRBV12-5
j_gene: TRBJ1-1
d_gene: TRBD1
abundance: .
CDR3nt: TGTGCTAGTGGCGAGACTCGGGACAGGGAAGCTTTCTTT
CDR3aa: CASGETRDREAFF

v_gene: TRBV27
j_gene: TRBJ2-3
d_gene: .
abundance: .
CDR3nt: TGTGCCAGCAGCCCCGGCCGCGAGCAGGGTACGCAGTATTTT
CDR3aa: CASSPGREQGTQYF

v_gene: TRBV18
j_gene: TRBJ2-6
d_gene: .
abundance: .
CDR3nt: TGTGCCAGCTCACGATTCGAGGGGGCTGGGGCCAACGTCCTGACTTTC
CDR3aa: CASSRFEGAGANVLTF

v_gene: TRBV7-9
j_gene: TRBJ1-4
d_gene: .
abundance: once
CDR3nt: TGTGCCAGCAACAGAGAGGGAGGGGTGAGCGAAAAACTGTTTTTT
CDR3aa: CASNREGGVSEKLFF

v_gene: TRBV7-2
j_gene: TRBJ1-6
d_gene: .
abundance: .
CDR3nt: TGTGCCAGCAGCTCGCGGGAAAATAATTCACCCCTCCACTTT
CDR3aa: CASSSRENNSPLHF

v_gene: TRBV6-6
j_gene: TRBJ1-2
d_gene: .
abundance: .
CDR3nt: TGTGCCAGCAGCCGACAGAGCAACTATGGCTACACCTTC
CDR3aa: CASSRQSNYGYTF

v_gene: TRBV30
j_gene: TRBJ2-5
d_gene: .
abundance: .
CDR3nt: TGTGCCTGGAGTCGATCAGGGGTGCAAGAGACCCAGTACTTC
CDR3aa: CAWSRSGVQETQYF

v_gene: TRBV7-9
j_gene: TRBJ2-3
d_gene: .
abundance: .
CDR3nt: TGTGCCAGCACCATTTCCGATACGCAGTATTTT
CDR3aa: CASTISDTQYF

v_gene: TRBV9
j_gene: TRBJ1-5
d_gene: .
abundance: .
CDR3nt: TGTGCCAGCAGCGCCCCGGGTACCAATCAGCCCCAGCATTTT
CDR3aa: CASSAPGTNQPQHF

v_gene: TRBV19
j_gene: TRBJ1-1
d_gene: .
abundance: .
CDR3nt: TGTGCCAGTAGTCAACAGGGCCGGACTGAAGCTTTCTTT
CDR3aa: CASSQQGRTEAFF

v_gene: TRBV7-6
j_gene: TRBJ2-3
d_gene: TRBD2
abundance: .
CDR3nt: TGTGCCAGCAGCTCCCTCGCGGGGGGGCCGGGAGATACGCAGTATTTT
CDR3aa: CASSSLAGGPGDTQYF

v_gene: TRBV29-1
j_gene: TRBJ1-2
d_gene: .
abundance: .
CDR3nt: TGCAGCGTGGAACAGGGTGGCTATGACTACACCTTC
CDR3aa: CSVEQGGYDYTF

v_gene: TRBV7-8
j_gene: TRBJ1-5
d_gene: .
abundance: .
CDR3nt: TGTGCCAGCAGCTTAGACAGGCCGTCCCCCAATCAGCCCCAGCATTTT
CDR3aa: CASSLDRPSPNQPQHF

v_gene: TRBV27
j_gene: TRBJ1-4
d_gene: .
abundance: .
CDR3nt: TGTGCCAGCAGTCCAACTCCCTTAACGACGGGTGAAAAACTGTTTTTT
CDR3aa: CASSPTPLTTGEKLFF

v_gene: TRBV1
j_gene: TRBJ1-1
d_gene: .
abundance: .
CDR3nt: TGCACCAGCAGCCGAGACAGGGGGCCATGCACTGAAGCTTTCTTT
CDR3aa: CTSSRDRGPCTEAFF

v_gene: TRBV11-3
j_gene: TRBJ1-2
d_gene: TRBD1
abundance: .
CDR3nt: TGTGCCAGCAGCTTAACAGGGGGCCGCGGCTACACCTTC
CDR3aa: CASSLTGGRGYTF

v_gene: TRBV5-1
j_gene: TRBJ1-4
d_gene: TRBD1
abundance: .
CDR3nt: TGCGCCAGCAGCAACGGACAGGAGGGTGAAAAACTGTTTTTT
CDR3aa: CASSNGQEGEKLFF

v_gene: TRBV28
j_gene: TRBJ1-5
d_gene: TRBD1
abundance: .
CDR3nt: TGTGCCAGCACCATGGGACAGGGGGATCAGCCCCAGCATTTT
CDR3aa: CASTMGQGDQPQHF

v_gene: TRBV10-3
j_gene: TRBJ2-3
d_gene: TRBD1
abundance: few
CDR3nt: TGTGCCATCAGTAGCCTAGACAGGGTTGGAACAGATACGCAGTATTTT
CDR3aa: CAISSLDRVGTDTQYF

v_gene: TRBV19
j_gene: TRBJ1-1
d_gene: .
abundance: .
CDR3nt: TGTGCCAGTAAGGAGGGGCTGGGAAACACTGAAGCTTTCTTT
CDR3aa: CASKEGLGNTEAFF

v_gene: TRBV25-1
j_gene: TRBJ2-3
d_gene: .
abundance: .
CDR3nt: TGTGCCAGCAGTACTCACCGGGACTCCGATACGCAGTATTTT
CDR3aa: CASSTHRDSDTQYF

v_gene: TRBV5-1
j_gene: TRBJ2-2
d_gene: TRBD2
abundance: .
CDR3nt: TGCGCCAGCAGCCCCCCCGGACTAGCGGGGGGCTGGCAAACCGGGGAGCTGTTTTTT
CDR3aa: CASSPPGLAGGWQTGELFF

v_gene: TRBV9
j_gene: TRBJ2-3
d_gene: TRBD2
abundance: .
CDR3nt: TGTGCCAGCAGCGTGGCGGGGGGAAGCACAGATACGCAGTATTTT
CDR3aa: CASSVAGGSTDTQYF

v_gene: TRBV2
j_gene: TRBJ2-3
d_gene: .
abundance: .
CDR3nt: TGTGCCAGCAAAGACTCATATAGCACAGATACGCAGTATTTT
CDR3aa: CASKDSYSTDTQYF

v_gene: TRBV9
j_gene: TRBJ2-2
d_gene: TRBD2
abundance: once
CDR3nt: TGTGCCAGCAGCGTAGGGGGGGGCACCGGGGAGCTGTTTTTT
CDR3aa: CASSVGGGTGELFF

v_gene: TRBV30
j_gene: TRBJ1-2
d_gene: TRBD1
abundance: .
CDR3nt: TGTGCCTGGAGTGCCCCGGGGACAGGGTACTATGGCTACACCTTC
CDR3aa: CAWSAPGTGYYGYTF

v_gene: TRBV14
j_gene: TRBJ2-7
d_gene: .
abundance: .
CDR3nt: TGTGCCAGCAGCCAAGGGACCGGCAGGGCGTACGAGCAGTACTTC
CDR3aa: CASSQGTGRAYEQYF